This TCR beta chain was obtained from a study of control samples from healthy donors and cancer patients. Clones were sequenced by immunoSEQ multiplex PCR, and TCRdb holds only the in-frame ones, with some missing. This table has just under 60,000 clones, roughly 90% appearing once. Germline CDR1 and CDR2: SGHRS and YFSETQ. The CDR3 spans 14 residues. The V and J ends lost 1 base and 8 bases respectively, with 15 bases between them. The specimen sequenced was PBMCs. The chain employs TRBV5-1 and TRBJ1-2, with D unresolved. The sequence was collected from a man aged 40-55 years with colorectal cancer. DNA of the CDR3: TGCGCCAGCAGCTTGCCCCTACCGACGGAAGGCTACACCTTC. Residues: CASSLPLPTEGYTF. Based on the CDR3 plus reference TRBV5-1 and TRBJ1-2, the full variable domain is KAGVTQTPRYLIKTRGQQVTLSCSPISGHRSVSWYQQTPGQGLQFLFEYFSETQRNKGNFPGRFSGRQFSNSRSEMNVSTLELGDSALYLCASSLPLPTEGYTFGSGTRLTVV.